Detailed here is one T cell receptor beta chain. Its antigen is undetermined. The assay was immunoSEQ multiplex PCR, and TCRdb's table has in-frame clones only and misses some. The data show 2,500,000 or so clones, roughly 93% seen once. This record comes from a study of shared clonotypes between healthy human individuals. General observations from the study: The study generally estimated greater richness for naive than memory subsets. Blood was the sole source, and tissue repertoires probably differ.

Trimming took 6 bases from V and 2 from J, leaving 17 bases between them. Germline CDR1 reads MGHRA; CDR2 reads YSYEKL. The CDR3 is made up of 16 amino acids. The donor cohort consisted entirely of Caucasian adults residing in Nashville, Tennessee. The source material was naive CD4+ T cells from PBMCs. The subset was: CD45RA+ positively selected. This clonotype was sampled from a man aged 18 to 29 in good health. Some clones in this sample may be carry-over from other donors' samples. The V call is TRBV4-1, the J call TRBJ2-1, with TRBD2 as a possible D gene (5 bases). CDR3 nucleotide sequence: TGCGCCAGCAGTTCGGGATCCGTTCTGCCCTACAATGAGCAGTTCTTC. Protein: CASSSGSVLPYNEQFF.